A selection of T cell receptor beta chains follows, all from one sample in a study of blood T cell repertoires in COVID-19. TCRdb's copy holds only in-frame clones and misses some; the assay was immunoSEQ multiplex PCR. The top ten clones hold around 1.9% of a sample with approximately 97,000 clones, approximately 86% of them seen once. Sequenced: peripheral blood. The receptors originated from a man aged 45-65 years with COVID-19, enrolled during active disease. Each CDR3 is given with its conserved first and last residue. A D gene is named only where the DNA matches it firmly. The listing skips clone size in some rows; elsewhere it reads once, few, many or a size class.

clone_size: -; d_call: -; j_call: TRBJ1-1; v_call: TRBV6-6; cdr3_aa: CASSEGGTEAFF; cdr3_nt: TGTGCCAGCAGTGAGGGTGGCACTGAAGCTTTCTTT
clone_size: -; d_call: TRBD1; j_call: TRBJ1-5; v_call: TRBV2; cdr3_aa: CASSDWTGDYQPQHF; cdr3_nt: TGTGCCAGCAGCGACTGGACAGGGGATTATCAGCCCCAGCATTTT
clone_size: -; d_call: TRBD2; j_call: TRBJ2-2; v_call: TRBV9; cdr3_aa: CASSVRGDTGELFF; cdr3_nt: TGTGCCAGCAGCGTACGGGGGGACACCGGGGAGCTGTTTTTT
clone_size: once; d_call: -; j_call: TRBJ1-1; v_call: TRBV19; cdr3_aa: CASRPGKGVKDEAFF; cdr3_nt: TGTGCCAGTAGACCAGGAAAGGGGGTAAAGGACGAAGCTTTCTTT
clone_size: -; d_call: -; j_call: TRBJ2-1; v_call: TRBV21-1; cdr3_aa: CASSKVPSGQGRVTKNEQFF; cdr3_nt: TGTGCCAGCAGCAAAGTCCCCTCCGGACAGGGTAGGGTAACGAAGAATGAGCAGTTCTTC
clone_size: -; d_call: -; j_call: TRBJ1-4; v_call: TRBV5-5; cdr3_aa: CASSLAGNEKLFF; cdr3_nt: TGTGCCAGCAGCTTGGCCGGTAATGAAAAACTGTTTTTT
clone_size: -; d_call: TRBD2; j_call: TRBJ2-5; v_call: TRBV9; cdr3_aa: CASSVEGILAGQETQYF; cdr3_nt: TGTGCCAGCAGCGTAGAAGGGATCCTAGCGGGGCAAGAGACCCAGTACTTC
clone_size: once; d_call: TRBD2; j_call: TRBJ2-1; v_call: TRBV5-6; cdr3_aa: CASSRVGASGNEQFF; cdr3_nt: TGTGCCAGCAGCCGAGTAGGAGCTAGCGGCAATGAGCAGTTCTTC
clone_size: -; d_call: TRBD1; j_call: TRBJ1-6; v_call: TRBV11-1; cdr3_aa: CASSLRDSNNSPLHF; cdr3_nt: TGTGCCAGCAGCTTAAGGGACAGCAATAATTCACCCCTCCACTTT
clone_size: -; d_call: -; j_call: TRBJ1-2; v_call: TRBV29-1; cdr3_aa: CSGGGAGEGYTF; cdr3_nt: TGCAGCGGTGGGGGGGCCGGCGAGGGCTACACCTTC
clone_size: -; d_call: TRBD1; j_call: TRBJ1-3; v_call: TRBV28; cdr3_aa: CASSFPGTGANTIYF; cdr3_nt: TGTGCCAGCAGTTTCCCCGGGACAGGGGCCAACACCATATATTTT
clone_size: -; d_call: -; j_call: TRBJ2-1; v_call: TRBV3-1/TRBV3-2; cdr3_aa: CASSQLDEQFF; cdr3_nt: TGTGCCAGCAGCCAACTCGATGAGCAGTTCTTC
clone_size: -; d_call: TRBD1; j_call: TRBJ1-5; v_call: TRBV30; cdr3_aa: CAWNRGLNQPQHF; cdr3_nt: TGTGCCTGGAACAGGGGCCTTAATCAGCCCCAGCATTTT
clone_size: -; d_call: -; j_call: TRBJ1-6; v_call: TRBV5-1; cdr3_aa: CASSLGQTISPLHF; cdr3_nt: TGCGCCAGCAGCTTGGGACAGACCATTTCACCCCTCCACTTT
clone_size: -; d_call: TRBD1; j_call: TRBJ1-5; v_call: TRBV28; cdr3_aa: CASSFPGTGGYQPQHF; cdr3_nt: TGTGCCAGCAGTTTCCCCGGGACAGGGGGGTATCAGCCCCAGCATTTT
clone_size: -; d_call: -; j_call: TRBJ2-2; v_call: TRBV14; cdr3_aa: CASSQGRLLFF; cdr3_nt: TGTGCCAGCAGCCAAGGCCGGTTGCTGTTTTTT
clone_size: few; d_call: -; j_call: TRBJ1-2; v_call: TRBV28; cdr3_aa: CASSFIGQSYGYTF; cdr3_nt: TGTGCCAGCAGTTTTATTGGGCAGAGCTATGGCTACACCTTC
clone_size: -; d_call: -; j_call: TRBJ1-1; v_call: TRBV5-1; cdr3_aa: CASSLVTGPSTEAFF; cdr3_nt: TGCGCCAGCAGCTTGGTTACAGGACCGAGCACTGAAGCTTTCTTT
clone_size: few; d_call: -; j_call: TRBJ2-3; v_call: TRBV24-1; cdr3_aa: CATSDFWTEGGTDTQYF; cdr3_nt: TGTGCCACCAGTGATTTTTGGACAGAGGGGGGGACAGATACGCAGTATTTT
clone_size: -; d_call: TRBD1; j_call: TRBJ2-6; v_call: TRBV6-5; cdr3_aa: CASSDRAGANVLTF; cdr3_nt: TGTGCCAGCTCCGACAGGGCTGGGGCCAACGTCCTGACTTTC